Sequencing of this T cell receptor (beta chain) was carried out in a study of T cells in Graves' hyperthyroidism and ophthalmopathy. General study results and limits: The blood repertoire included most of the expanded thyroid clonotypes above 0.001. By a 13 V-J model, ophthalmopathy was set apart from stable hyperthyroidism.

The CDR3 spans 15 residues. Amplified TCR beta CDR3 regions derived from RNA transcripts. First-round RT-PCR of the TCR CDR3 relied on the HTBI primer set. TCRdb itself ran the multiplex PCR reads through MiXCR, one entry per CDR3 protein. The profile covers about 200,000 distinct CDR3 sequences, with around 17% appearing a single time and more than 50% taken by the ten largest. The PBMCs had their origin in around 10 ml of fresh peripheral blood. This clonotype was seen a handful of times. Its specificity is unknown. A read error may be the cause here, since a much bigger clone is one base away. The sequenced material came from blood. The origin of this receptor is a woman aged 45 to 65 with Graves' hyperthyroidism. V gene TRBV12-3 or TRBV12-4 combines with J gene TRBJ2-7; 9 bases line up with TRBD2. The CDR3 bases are TGTGCCAGCAGTTTAACGACTAGCGGAGTCTACGGGCAGTACTTC. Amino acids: CASSLTTSGVYGQYF.